The 11 T cell receptor beta chains below come from one sample, sequenced in a study of CD8 T cells in Susac syndrome. Roughly 0.45 to 1 ug RNA was reverse transcribed with random hexamers. TCRdb itself ran the immunoSEQ multiplex PCR reads through MiXCR, one entry per CDR3 protein. The sample has roughly 140,000 distinct CDR3 sequences; around 95% are singletons. Sequencing was carried out using CD8+ T cells from PBMCs. The origin of the receptors is a human donor with multiple sclerosis.

Written as DNA, the CDR3 is TGCAGTGCTAGAGATCGTATCGTTGGAATAGGCAATCAGCCCCAGCATTTT. It encodes CSARDRIVGIGNQPQHF. This chain connects TRBV20-1 to TRBJ1-5; D is unresolved. CDR3 length equals 17 residues. CDR1 and CDR2 (germline): DFQATT, SNEGSKA (reference sequence). V gave up 0 bases and J gave up 2 bases, with 17 bases separating them.

V gene TRBV30 combines with J gene TRBJ1-4, with 7 bases identical to TRBD1. J gave up 5 bases and V 4 bases, and 7 bases lay outside the gene matches. Per germline, CDR1 GTSNPN and CDR2 SVGIG (reference sequence). This CDR3 is built from 14 residues. The CDR3 DNA reads TGTGCCTGGACTCCCTGGGACAGAAATGAAAAACTGTTTTTT. Protein sequence: CAWTPWDRNEKLFF.

The genes are TRBV3-1 and TRBJ2-7; D unresolved. Looked up from germline, CDR1 is LGHDT and CDR2 is YNNKEL (reference sequence). The CDR3 is 12 amino acids. The V end was cut by 0 bases, the J end by 5 bases, with 5 bases between. In DNA form, the CDR3 reads TGTGCCAGCAGCCAAGATAACGACGAGCAGTACTTC. Amino acid sequence: CASSQDNDEQYF.

This chain joins TRBV20-1 and TRBJ2-5, with 8 bases identical to TRBD2. The V segment lost 3 bases and the J segment 5 bases; nucleotides outside the gene matches: 8. The CDR3 is 14 residues long. Germline CDR1 DFQATT, CDR2 SNEGSKA (reference sequence). The CDR3: CSASQAGAGETQYF. CDR3 in DNA: TGCAGTGCTAGCCAAGCGGGGGCCGGGGAGACCCAGTACTTC.

The V and J genes are TRBV4-1 and TRBJ2-1; TRBD1 aligns across 9 bases. CDR3 length: 16 residues. The germline gives CDR1 MGHRA, CDR2 YSYEKL. The J segment lost 5 bases and the V segment lost 1 base, leaving 6 bases of the junction unmatched. This CDR3 reads CASSQVPRTGDNEQFF. CDR3 coding DNA: TGCGCCAGCAGCCAAGTTCCCCGGACAGGGGACAATGAGCAGTTCTTC.

The genes are TRBV29-1 and TRBJ2-1; D ambiguous. This CDR3 is 15 amino acids long. Germline CDR1 and CDR2: SQVTM and ANQGSEA. V gave up 7 bases and J gave up 0 bases, with 16 bases separating them. In DNA form, the CDR3 reads TGCAGCGGGAAAGGGTGGAGTGGCTCCTACAATGAGCAGTTCTTC. Protein sequence: CSGKGWSGSYNEQFF.

The rearrangement links TRBV30 to TRBJ2-1; 9 bases are shared with TRBD1. There are 14 residues in the CDR3. With 8 bases clipped from V and 9 bases from J, the junction kept 14 bases outside the gene matches. Looked up from germline, CDR1 is GTSNPN and CDR2 is SVGIG (reference sequence). CDR3 loop: CAGPSGQGVGEQFF. The CDR3 DNA follows: TGTGCCGGTCCCTCGGGACAGGGAGTCGGTGAGCAGTTCTTC.

The CDR3 loop reads CSVQPGQGTYNEQFF. CDR3 coding DNA: TGCAGCGTTCAACCGGGACAGGGGACCTACAATGAGCAGTTCTTC. The chain joins TRBV29-1 to TRBJ2-1; TRBD1 matches at 10 bases. CDR3 size: 15 residues. With V trimmed by 5 bases and J by 2 bases, 6 bases remained unmatched. The germline V gene has CDR1 SQVTM and CDR2 ANQGSEA.

V and J are TRBV20-1 and TRBJ2-3; 8 bases match TRBD2. From germline, CDR1 is DFQATT and CDR2 SNEGSKA (reference sequence). The CDR3 covers 14 residues. Trimming cost V 3 bases and J 5 bases; bases outside gene matches: 7. The CDR3 loop reads CSASIAGRKDTQYF. The CDR3 DNA is TGCAGTGCTAGTATAGCGGGGAGGAAAGATACGCAGTATTTT.

The chain links TRBV6-6 to TRBJ1-1; D unclear. This CDR3 has 12 residues. The germline V gene encodes CDR1 MNHNY and CDR2 SVGAGI (reference sequence). Trimming removed 0 bases from V and 7 bases from J, with 6 bases in between. CDR3 in DNA: TGTGCCAGCAGTTACTCGAGGGTTGAAGCTTTCTTT. It translates to CASSYSRVEAFF.

The V gene is TRBV6-5, the J gene TRBJ1-6, with a weak D call TRBD1 (5 bases). Germline loops: CDR1 MNHEY, CDR2 SVGAGI. Trimming took 2 bases from V and 16 from J, leaving 15 bases between them. The CDR3 has 13 residues. The CDR3 DNA follows: TGTGCCAGCAGTTACGGAAGGGACTCAAGGCTCCACTTT. Encoded protein: CASSYGRDSRLHF.